This T cell receptor (beta chain) was documented in a study of blood T cell repertoires in COVID-19. Study at large: Whether acute or convalescent, the COVID-19 samples came from the United States, Italy and Spain. T cells, B-cell-depleted T cells, or PBMCs provided the cDNA or gDNA that served as material.

All recovered Cohort 3 donors got two negative PCRs, got clearance, or saw symptom resolution. The V gene lost 3 bases and the J gene lost 1 base, with 10 bases spanning the gap. Germline CDR1 KGHSH, CDR2 LQKENI. The CDR3 loop spans 14 amino acids. Clones were sequenced by immunoSEQ multiplex PCR, and TCRdb holds only the in-frame ones, with some missing. The repertoire holds about 400,000 clones, with just under 90% as singletons. The chain carries TRBV18 and TRBJ2-7; D may be TRBD2 (6 bases). Sequencing used PBMCs or T cells enriched from blood (not recorded which). The receptor was isolated from a woman aged 30 to 39 who had recovered from COVID-19. The CDR3 region has the DNA TGTGCCAGCTCACCCGGGAGCATGTCCTACGAGCAGTACTTC. It specifies CASSPGSMSYEQYF.